The rows below give T cell receptor beta chains drawn from one sample of a study of blood T cell repertoires in COVID-19. TCRdb's copy holds only in-frame clones and misses some; the assay was immunoSEQ multiplex PCR. Of about 140,000 clones detected, 88% appear once; the ten largest clones hold 1.5% to 1.9%. What was sequenced was peripheral blood. Receptors originate from a woman aged 60 to 75 with acute or convalescent COVID-19. Both conserved end residues are part of each CDR3. A D gene is named only where the DNA matches it firmly. A row's size may be missing; if present it is once, few, many or a size class.

TRBV12-3/TRBV12-4	once	.	TRBJ1-6	CASSQGQSPLHF
TRBV28	.	TRBD1	TRBJ1-5	CAILVGGTGGNQPQHF
TRBV19	.	.	TRBJ1-6	CASRFQQENSPLHF
TRBV7-9	.	.	TRBJ1-5	CASSFGGRGQPQHF
TRBV5-5	.	.	TRBJ1-1	CASSFGAGLNTEAFF
TRBV9	.	.	TRBJ1-1	CASSPSSRGFGEAFF
TRBV6-5	.	.	TRBJ2-5	CASSPVGGAETQYF
TRBV4-2	.	TRBD2	TRBJ2-7	CASSQSARTSGANEQYF
TRBV9	.	TRBD1	TRBJ2-1	CASSPTGGASYNEQFF
TRBV7-2	.	TRBD1	TRBJ2-2	CASSLVSQGAGGELFF
TRBV7-2	.	.	TRBJ2-2	CASSLTPLATNTGELFF
TRBV6-5	once	.	TRBJ1-1	CASRTGTGITEAFF
TRBV10-3	.	.	TRBJ1-3	CAIQGADLGNTIYF
TRBV5-1	.	.	TRBJ1-5	CASSLGQSSNQPQHF
TRBV18	.	.	TRBJ2-2	CASSRSADSPGELFF
TRBV7-3	.	TRBD2	TRBJ2-2	CASSPLTGGAGELFF
TRBV7-9	.	TRBD2	TRBJ2-1	CASSLGMWLAGNNEQFF
TRBV9	.	.	TRBJ2-4	CASSAISGAKNIQYF
TRBV27	.	.	TRBJ2-7	CASSHGTYEQYF
TRBV19	.	TRBD1	TRBJ2-2	CASRRQGGTGELFF
TRBV7-2	.	.	TRBJ1-3	CASSQTGGGNTIYF
TRBV21-1	.	.	TRBJ2-1	CASSKEAPVEGSYNEQFF
TRBV15	.	.	TRBJ2-7	CATSREQGSYEQYF
TRBV19	.	.	TRBJ1-1	CASSMLALGEGEAFF
TRBV5-1	.	TRBD1	TRBJ1-4	CASSSRGANEKLFF
TRBV5-1	few	TRBD1	TRBJ1-2	CASSLRQGVSINYGYTF
TRBV7-2	.	.	TRBJ1-4	CASSPGHHSRGGKLFF
TRBV7-2	few	TRBD1	TRBJ1-2	CASSFGDRANYGYTF
TRBV5-4	.	TRBD1	TRBJ2-3	CASSLGDRGTDTQYF
TRBV7-2	.	TRBD1	TRBJ1-6	CASSLVRDRSSPLHF
TRBV6-5	.	.	TRBJ1-5	CASSYSKGYQPQHF
TRBV5-1	.	TRBD1	TRBJ1-2	CASSASTGGSRGYGYTF
TRBV6-4	once	.	TRBJ1-3	CASSPQEGSGNTIYF
TRBV11-1	.	TRBD2	TRBJ2-3	CASSLNQRGGSDTQYF
TRBV5-4	.	TRBD2	TRBJ2-1	CASSWGTSPGNEQFF
TRBV19	.	.	TRBJ1-3	CASSPRTAFGNTIYF
TRBV6-6	.	TRBD1	TRBJ1-5	CASDRGEYSNQPQHF
TRBV4-2	.	.	TRBJ1-5	CASSQRTGNQPQHF
TRBV6-2/TRBV6-3	.	.	TRBJ2-7	CASSYADSLRGNEQYF
TRBV7-2	.	TRBD1	TRBJ2-4	CAFPLDRGPENIQYF
TRBV5-4	.	.	TRBJ2-1	CASSLVTHRGGFNNEQFF
TRBV6-5	.	TRBD1	TRBJ1-2	CASSQWGDSYGYTF
TRBV5-1	.	.	TRBJ1-2	CASSEQGGDYGYTF
TRBV6-5	.	.	TRBJ1-2	CASSQGRGGYTF
TRBV12-3/TRBV12-4	.	TRBD1	TRBJ1-1	CASREQGAEAFF
TRBV3-1/TRBV3-2	.	TRBD1	TRBJ1-2	CASSQADGTGEGYTF